This T cell receptor beta chain was documented in a study of blood T cell repertoires in COVID-19. The data were produced by immunoSEQ multiplex PCR, yet TCRdb's version contains in-frame clones alone and is incomplete. The sample records fewer than 300,000 clones, around 87% being singletons. V was clipped by 1 base and J by 5 bases; unmatched bases: 4. CDR1 is MNHEY and CDR2 is SMNVEV in the germline V gene (reference sequence). The CDR3 covers 14 residues. Sequenced: peripheral blood. The source of this sequence is a woman aged 40 to 50 who had recovered from COVID-19. This rearrangement joins TRBV27 to TRBJ1-1; 7 bases line up with TRBD1. The CDR3 DNA follows: TGTGCCAGCAGTTTATATACAGGGGAGACTGAAGCTTTCTTT. Translated: CASSLYTGETEAFF.